This T cell receptor beta chain derives from a study of T cell changes during pregnancy in multiple sclerosis. Repertoires were generated with immunoSEQ multiplex PCR, while TCRdb's copy carries only in-frame clones and drops some. Among 40,000 to 50,000 clones listed, about 91% were seen once. Sequenced here: CD4+ T cells from peripheral blood mononuclear cells, sampled in the second trimester of pregnancy. The clonotype originates from a female donor in good health, enrolled as a control in a pregnancy study.

Here the CDR3 reads CASTRTGVSEKLFF. The CDR3 region has the DNA TGTGCCAGCACAAGGACAGGGGTGTCAGAAAAACTGTTTTTT. The chain links TRBV6-6 to TRBJ1-4; TRBD1 agrees at 9 bases. Germline CDR1 reads MNHNY; CDR2 reads SVGAGI (reference sequence). This CDR3 comprises 14 residues. After removal of 7 bases from V and 8 bases from J, the junction contained 8 bases not matched to a gene.